The clone carrying this T cell receptor (beta chain) was seen only a few times. The V gene lost 1 base and the J gene lost 7 bases, with 14 bases spanning the gap. The germline CDR1 and CDR2 sequences are SEHNR and FQNEAQ (reference sequence). This CDR3 is built from 14 residues. Per the original methods: Researchers report that nucleated cell counts were estimated from reference gene primer amplification. Data came from immunoSEQ multiplex PCR; TCRdb stores just in-frame clones and leaves some out. V and J calls plus clone size are reproduced from that table; the DNA served to infer D and trimming. This table holds 200,000 to 250,000 clones, 84% found once. These data originate in a study of blood T cell repertoires in COVID-19. Study overall: Samples of COVID-19 (acute and convalescent) were obtained from the United States, Italy and Spain. The cDNA or gDNA used as material had been derived from T cells, B-cell-depleted T cells, or PBMCs.

Input material: peripheral blood. The chain combines TRBV7-9 with TRBJ2-7; D is perhaps TRBD2 (5 bases). The sequence derives from a woman in her thirties or forties who had recovered from COVID-19. In DNA, the CDR3 is TGTGCCAGCAGCTTAGGGAGGTCGGCCGGGGAGCAGTACTTC. This encodes CASSLGRSAGEQYF.